This T cell receptor (beta chain) was recorded in a study of blood T cell repertoires in COVID-19. Study as a whole: PBMCs, B-cell-depleted T cells, or T cells provided the cDNA or gDNA that made up the material.

In the authors' workflow: The authors estimated nucleated cell counts from reference gene primer amplification. Sequencing was performed with immunoSEQ multiplex PCR; in TCRdb, only in-frame clones are kept and a portion is missing. V, J and clone size reflect that table, while D and trimming were determined from the DNA. Here the sample spans roughly 150,000 clones, roughly nine tenths being singletons. Trimming took 1 base from V and 7 from J, leaving 14 bases between them. The CDR3 contains 16 residues. Germline V gene sequence: CDR1 LNHDA, CDR2 SQIVND (reference sequence). Sequences were obtained from peripheral blood. The sequence was collected from a woman aged 70-85 years with acute or convalescent COVID-19. The gene calls are TRBV19 and TRBJ1-6, with a weak D call TRBD1 (5 bases). The CDR3 protein is CASSIAAGGVNSPLHF. DNA for the CDR3: TGTGCCAGTAGTATAGCCGCGGGGGGAGTCAATTCACCCCTCCACTTT.